This TCR beta chain is from a study of cytomegalovirus exposure and HLA in healthy donors. Study observations and caveats: Cytomegalovirus association was listed for under 200 TCR beta chains. Analysis was carried out at a later point, and it linked a missense DCLRE1C variant to TCR beta V- and J-gene trimming.

Concerning this clone itself: Its specificity is unknown.

The CDR3 sequence is 12 residues long. The germline gives CDR1 MNHNY, CDR2 SVGAGI (reference sequence). The V end lost 6 bases, the J end lost 11 bases, and 16 bases lay between the germline ends. PCR amplification relied on 60 Vbeta primers (plus 13 Jbeta primers). Clones were read by immunoSEQ multiplex PCR, and TCRdb kept only the in-frame ones, dropping some. Found here are under 200,000 clones, about 62% of them singletons; the top ten hold roughly 2.9%. This sequence was found in a man aged 35-49 years in good health and CMV-seronegative. The chain carries TRBV6-6 and TRBJ1-2, with D possibly TRBD1 on 5 matching bases. Sequenced material: PBMCs. CDR3 amino acids: CASRSTGGGYTF. CDR3 coding DNA: TGTGCCAGCAGGTCGACCGGGGGTGGGTACACCTTC.